The sequence of this T cell receptor (beta chain) was determined in a study of blood T cell repertoires in COVID-19. Trimming cost V 3 bases and J 5 bases; bases outside gene matches: 3. Germline lookup yields CDR1 LNHDA and CDR2 SQIVND (reference sequence). CDR3 length equals 14 residues. Produced via immunoSEQ multiplex PCR; TCRdb's table is partial and in-frame only. The sample lists 200,000 to 250,000 clones, approximately 78% occurring once. The V call is TRBV19, the J call TRBJ2-3, with 9 bases matching TRBD2. The clonotype originates from a woman older than 75 with COVID-19, enrolled during active disease. Sequencing used peripheral blood. CDR3 bases: TGTGCCAGTAGTATCCGACTAGCGGTAGATACGCAGTATTTT. It translates to CASSIRLAVDTQYF. The full variable domain, in which reference TRBV19 and TRBJ2-3 provide the parts outside the CDR3, is DGGITQSPKYLFRKEGQNVTLSCEQNLNHDAMYWYRQDPGQGLRLIYYSQIVNDFQKGDIAEGYSVSREKKESFPLTVTSAQKNPTAFYLCASSIRLAVDTQYFGPGTRLTVL.